This T cell receptor beta chain was found in a study of shared clonotypes between healthy human individuals. V dropped 1 base and J dropped 6; count of bases not matched to a gene: 6. This CDR3 has 15 residues. From germline, CDR1 is SQVTM and CDR2 ANQGSEA. Sequencing used immunoSEQ multiplex PCR; TCRdb keeps in-frame clones, though not all of them. The repertoire has 2 million to 3 million clones, under 95% of them found once; the top ten carry approximately 0.37%. The V and J genes are TRBV29-1 and TRBJ2-3; 11 bases match TRBD2. Sequenced sample: naive CD4+ T cells from PBMCs. The sample's subset: CD45RA+ positively selected. The receptor comes from a man between 18 and 29 years old in good health. Some clones in this sample may be carry-over from other donors' samples. The CDR3 DNA sequence: TGCAGCGTTGAAGGGGGGACTAGCGGTACGGATACGCAGTATTTT. It yields the protein CSVEGGTSGTDTQYF.